This TCR beta chain is from a study of T-cell reconstitution after alpha-beta-depleted transplantation in children. Findings of the study overall: Recipient T cells and thymic progenitors that survived gave rise to the high TCRbeta diversity observed at day 60 in some patients. After one year, T-cell counts and TCRbeta diversity mostly came from new T cells. Where alpha-beta T cells came from about two months after transplant was reportedly several hundred expanded graft clones.

This clonotype occurred a few times. Its antigen remains unidentified. Unique molecular identifiers were incorporated during preparation of the TCRbeta library. TCRdb used MiXCR to reprocess the PCR reads, holding one entry per CDR3 protein. Of just over 950,000 distinct CDR3 sequences in the sample, under 30% were seen once. V lost 4 bases, J lost 5 bases, and 6 bases stayed unmatched. Germline V gene lookup returns CDR1 SGHRS and CDR2 YFSETQ. This CDR3 comprises 14 residues. The genes are TRBV5-1 and TRBJ1-1; 9 bases line up with TRBD1. This receptor was identified in a boy in the first two years of life who had a stem cell transplant for SCID, so the T cells may come from the graft donor. Sequences were derived from PBMCs, mostly from graft donor cells, sampled 360 days after TCRalphabeta/CD19-depleted stem cell transplant. The CDR3 loop reads CASSPWTGETEAFF. CDR3 sequence (DNA): TGCGCCAGCAGCCCGTGGACAGGGGAGACTGAAGCTTTCTTT.